Shown below are 5 T cell receptor beta chains from a single sample sequenced in a study of T cell responses to AZD1222 COVID-19 vaccine. Libraries were prepared by immunoSEQ multiplex PCR; TCRdb keeps only in-frame clonotypes and omits some of them. Among fewer than 200,000 clones listed, 85% to 90% were seen once. The sample consisted of peripheral blood, taken on day 0 of AZD1222 vaccination. These receptors originate from an adult in good health.

The chain links TRBV13 to TRBJ2-2; TRBD2 matches 13 bases. The CDR3 totals 18 residues. V lost 3 bases and J lost 6; bases outside the gene matches: 10. Per germline, CDR1 PRHDT and CDR2 FYEKMQ (reference sequence). Here the CDR3 reads CASSFGLAGAQRAGELFF. DNA of the CDR3: TGTGCCAGCAGCTTCGGACTAGCGGGAGCGCAAAGGGCCGGGGAGCTGTTTTTT.

The rearrangement joins TRBV5-1 to TRBJ2-7, with 8 nucleotides matching TRBD2. Germline lookup yields CDR1 SGHRS and CDR2 YFSETQ. The CDR3 is 14 amino acids. J was trimmed by 2 bases and V by 4 bases; bases with no gene match: 5. This CDR3 is CASSRSGGTYEQYF. The CDR3, as DNA: TGCGCCAGCAGCCGGTCGGGGGGGACCTACGAGCAGTACTTC.

The chain joins TRBV7-2 to TRBJ2-3; 7 nucleotides agree with TRBD2. Looked up from germline, CDR1 is SGHTA and CDR2 is FQGNSA. The CDR3 contains 13 residues. V was clipped by 8 bases and J by 2 bases; unmatched bases: 4. The CDR3 sequence is CASQRGTTDTQYF. The CDR3 DNA follows: TGTGCCAGCCAGCGGGGAACCACAGATACGCAGTATTTT.

The V and J genes are TRBV6-6 and TRBJ2-5, with no clear D. The length of the CDR3 is 14 residues. CDR1 MNHNY and CDR2 SVGAGI come from the germline V gene (reference sequence). Trimming took 4 bases from V and 1 from J, leaving 10 bases between them. The CDR3 reads CASSSAGSQETQYF. The CDR3 DNA sequence: TGTGCCAGCAGTTCAGCAGGCTCCCAAGAGACCCAGTACTTC.

The chain carries TRBV7-9 and TRBJ2-5; TRBD2 aligns across 12 bases. V dropped 5 bases and J dropped 2; count of bases not matched to a gene: 9. Germline lookup yields CDR1 SEHNR and CDR2 FQNEAQ (reference sequence). CDR3 size: 17 residues. CDR3 region: CASSNDLAGGPQETQYF. The CDR3 region has the DNA TGTGCCAGCAGCAATGACCTAGCGGGAGGGCCTCAAGAGACCCAGTACTTC.